These T cell receptor beta chains were read from a single sample in a study of T cell responses to AZD1222 COVID-19 vaccine. Produced via immunoSEQ multiplex PCR; TCRdb's table is partial and in-frame only. The sample lists just under 90,000 clones; about 91% were seen once. Sequences were derived from peripheral blood, sampled on day 0 of MenACWY control vaccination. The receptor set was obtained from an adult in good health. The CDR3 runs from the conserved cysteine through the conserved F or W. The D gene is left open where the match is weak. Part of the rows lack a size; the others show once, few, many or a class for expanded clones.

clone size	V gene	D gene	J gene	CDR3 protein	CDR3 DNA
-	TRBV7-9	TRBD1	TRBJ2-3	CASSIRQGASRDTQYF	TGTGCCAGCAGCATCAGACAGGGTGCGTCACGAGATACGCAGTATTTT
-	TRBV11-2	TRBD2	TRBJ2-7	CASSPTSLAGGAEQYF	TGTGCCAGCAGCCCCACCTCACTAGCGGGGGGTGCCGAGCAGTACTTC
once	TRBV2	-	TRBJ2-1	CASRARVTNEQFF	TGTGCCAGCAGGGCCAGGGTTACGAATGAGCAGTTCTTC
-	TRBV21-1	-	TRBJ1-3	CASSKVDGGRGRGNTIYF	TGTGCCAGCAGCAAAGTCGATGGGGGGCGCGGAAGGGGAAACACCATATATTTT
-	TRBV3-1/TRBV3-2	TRBD1	TRBJ2-5	CASSHSGTGGETQYF	TGTGCCAGCAGCCATTCCGGGACAGGGGGAGAGACCCAGTACTTC
-	TRBV30	-	TRBJ1-1	CAWIQLNTEAFF	TGTGCCTGGATTCAGCTGAACACTGAAGCTTTCTTT
-	TRBV5-3	-	TRBJ2-1	CARVRYNEQFF	TGTGCCAGAGTCCGGTACAATGAGCAGTTCTTC
-	TRBV19	-	TRBJ2-7	CASSVLQGHRCEQYF	TGTGCCAGTAGTGTATTACAGGGCCACAGATGCGAGCAGTACTTC
-	TRBV5-7	-	TRBJ2-2	CASSLRARSNTGELFF	TGTGCCAGCAGCCTCCGGGCCAGGTCGAACACCGGGGAGCTGTTTTTT
-	TRBV28	TRBD2	TRBJ2-7	CASTPSGGTSSYEQYF	TGTGCCAGCACACCGAGCGGGGGGACTTCCTCCTACGAGCAGTACTTC
-	TRBV5-1	-	TRBJ1-4	CASRKDSSTNEKLFF	TGCGCCAGCAGAAAGGACAGTTCAACTAATGAAAAACTGTTTTTT
-	TRBV7-2	TRBD2	TRBJ2-1	CASSSSVASGGNEQFF	TGTGCCAGCAGCAGTTCGGTGGCTAGCGGGGGCAATGAGCAGTTCTTC
-	TRBV7-2	TRBD1	TRBJ1-2	CASSVSRDRGNYGYTF	TGTGCCAGCAGTGTGAGTCGGGACAGGGGAAACTATGGCTACACCTTC
-	TRBV4-1	-	TRBJ1-4	CASSQVHGQQGWEKLFF	TGCGCCAGCAGCCAAGTTCACGGGCAGCAGGGGTGGGAAAAACTGTTTTTT
-	TRBV12-3/TRBV12-4	-	TRBJ1-6	CASSFGDSPLHF	TGTGCCAGCAGTTTCGGTGACTCACCCCTCCACTTT
-	TRBV18	-	TRBJ1-2	CASSRDDSGTIGYTF	TGTGCCAGCTCACGAGACGACTCCGGGACAATCGGCTACACCTTC
-	TRBV29-1	-	TRBJ1-1	CTASSGKTNTEAFF	TGCACCGCATCCTCCGGAAAGACGAACACTGAAGCTTTCTTT
-	TRBV15	-	TRBJ1-1	CATSRPGRTEAFF	TGTGCCACCAGCAGACCCGGAAGAACTGAAGCTTTCTTT
-	TRBV29-1	-	TRBJ1-2	CSVEPFGGYGYTF	TGCAGCGTTGAACCTTTTGGCGGCTATGGCTACACCTTC
-	TRBV24-1	-	TRBJ2-5	CATSDKGQGETQYF	TGTGCCACCAGTGACAAGGGCCAAGGAGAGACCCAGTACTTC
-	TRBV5-1	-	TRBJ1-6	CASSYTGRGDNSPLHF	TGCGCCAGCAGCTACACAGGGAGGGGGGATAATTCACCCCTCCACTTT
once	TRBV5-4	-	TRBJ2-2	CASSLIPGELFF	TGTGCCAGCAGCTTAATCCCCGGGGAGCTGTTTTTT
-	TRBV10-3	-	TRBJ2-3	CAISEGRGTDTQYF	TGTGCCATCAGTGAAGGCCGAGGGACAGATACGCAGTATTTT
once	TRBV18	TRBD1	TRBJ1-2	CASSPGRDRAYTF	TGTGCCAGCTCACCCGGCCGGGACAGGGCGTACACCTTC
-	TRBV4-2	-	TRBJ1-2	CASSQTGTPWYGYTF	TGTGCCAGCAGCCAAACCGGGACACCGTGGTATGGCTACACCTTC
-	TRBV5-6	-	TRBJ2-1	CASSQEKGARGYNEQFF	TGTGCCAGCAGCCAGGAGAAAGGGGCCCGGGGCTACAATGAGCAGTTCTTC
-	TRBV7-3	TRBD2	TRBJ2-1	CASSLTGTSDSYNEQFF	TGTGCCAGCAGCTTAACCGGGACTAGCGACTCCTACAATGAGCAGTTCTTC
-	TRBV2	TRBD1	TRBJ1-5	CASSPGGTGTYSNQPQHF	TGTGCCAGCAGTCCAGGGGGGACAGGAACTTATAGCAATCAGCCCCAGCATTTT
-	TRBV29-1	TRBD2	TRBJ2-5	CSVLAGPTLETQYF	TGCAGCGTCCTAGCGGGGCCCACTTTGGAGACCCAGTACTTC
-	TRBV7-9	-	TRBJ1-2	CASSLSRGTNYGYTF	TGTGCCAGCAGCTTAAGTAGGGGGACTAACTATGGCTACACCTTC
-	TRBV7-2	-	TRBJ1-6	CASSLSHANSPLHF	TGTGCCAGCAGCTTATCACACGCTAATTCACCCCTCCACTTT
-	TRBV6-1	-	TRBJ1-2	CASSEAQGDYGYTF	TGTGCCAGCAGTGAAGCACAGGGAGACTATGGCTACACCTTC
-	TRBV7-9	TRBD1	TRBJ1-5	CASSLAAGGLYSNQPQHF	TGTGCCAGCAGCTTAGCGGCAGGGGGTCTATATAGCAATCAGCCCCAGCATTTT
-	TRBV28	-	TRBJ1-6	CASSLEAGSRSYNSPLHF	TGTGCCAGCAGTTTGGAGGCAGGGTCCCGATCTTATAATTCACCCCTCCACTTT
few	TRBV5-5	-	TRBJ1-3	CASSLRTSGNTIYF	TGTGCCAGCAGCTTACGAACCTCTGGAAACACCATATATTTT